This T cell receptor beta chain is drawn from a study of control samples from healthy donors and cancer patients. Generated by immunoSEQ multiplex PCR, the TCRdb table keeps only in-frame clones and is missing some. Of 70,000 or so clones in the sample, roughly 89% were seen once. CDR3 length equals 15 residues. Trimming shortened V by 4 bases and J by 0 bases, and 14 bases separated the two germline ends. CDR1 and CDR2 from the germline V gene are SGHDT and YYEEEE. The chain is built from TRBV5-6 and TRBJ2-7, with D possibly being TRBD1 (6 bases). Material for sequencing was PBMCs. The receptor comes from a man between 60 and 75 years old with lung cancer. CDR3 sequence (DNA): TGTGCCAGCAGCGACACAGGGATAAGCTCCTACGAGCAGTACGTC. Its translation: CASSDTGISSYEQYV.